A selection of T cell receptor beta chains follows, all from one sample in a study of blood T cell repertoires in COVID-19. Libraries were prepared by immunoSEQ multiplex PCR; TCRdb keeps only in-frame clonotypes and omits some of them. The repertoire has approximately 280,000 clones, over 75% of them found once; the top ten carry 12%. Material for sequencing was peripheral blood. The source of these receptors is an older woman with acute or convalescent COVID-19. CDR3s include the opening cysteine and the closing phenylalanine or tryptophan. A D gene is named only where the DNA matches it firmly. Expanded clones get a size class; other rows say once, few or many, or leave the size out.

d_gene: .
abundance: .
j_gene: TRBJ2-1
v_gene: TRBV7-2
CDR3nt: TGTGCCAGCAAAAGCCCCGGCTACAATGAGCAGTTCTTC
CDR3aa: CASKSPGYNEQFF

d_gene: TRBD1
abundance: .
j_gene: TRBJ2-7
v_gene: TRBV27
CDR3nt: TGTGCCAGCAGGAGACAGGGGCCCTACGAGCAGTACTTC
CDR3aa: CASRRQGPYEQYF

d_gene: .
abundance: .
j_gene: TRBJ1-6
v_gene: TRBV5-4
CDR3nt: TGTGCCAGCAGCGAGCGACCGAATTCACCCCTCCACTTT
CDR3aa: CASSERPNSPLHF

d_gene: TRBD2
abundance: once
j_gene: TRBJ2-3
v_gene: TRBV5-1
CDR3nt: TGCGCCAGCAGCTTGGGAGGGACTAGCGGCACAGATACGCAGTATTTT
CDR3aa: CASSLGGTSGTDTQYF

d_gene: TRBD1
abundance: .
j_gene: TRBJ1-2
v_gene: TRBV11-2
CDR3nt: TGTGCCAGCAGCTTAGGAGGGACAGGGGATAACTATGGCTACACCTTC
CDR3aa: CASSLGGTGDNYGYTF

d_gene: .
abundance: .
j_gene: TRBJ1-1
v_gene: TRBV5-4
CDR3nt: TGTGCCAGCAGCTTGGACGGGGCTGAAGCTTTCTTT
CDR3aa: CASSLDGAEAFF

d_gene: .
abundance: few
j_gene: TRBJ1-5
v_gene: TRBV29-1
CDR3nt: TGCAGCGTTGCGAAAGGAGTCAATCAGCCCCAGCATTTT
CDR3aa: CSVAKGVNQPQHF

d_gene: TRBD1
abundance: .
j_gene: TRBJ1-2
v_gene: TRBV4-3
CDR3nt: TGCGCCAGCAGCCAAGCCCAGACAGGGGGCTATGGCTACACCTTC
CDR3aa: CASSQAQTGGYGYTF

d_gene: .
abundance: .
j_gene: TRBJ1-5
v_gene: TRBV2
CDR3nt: TGTGCCAGCGGGGGCAGGCCAGCGGTCGGCAATCAGCCCCAGCATTTT
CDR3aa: CASGGRPAVGNQPQHF

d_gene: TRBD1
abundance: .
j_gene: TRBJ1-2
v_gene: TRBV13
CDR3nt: TGTGCCAGCAGTTCAGGGGGGCTGCACTATGGCTACACCTTC
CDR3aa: CASSSGGLHYGYTF

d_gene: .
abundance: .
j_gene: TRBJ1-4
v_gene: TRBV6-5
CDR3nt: TGTGCCAGCAGTTACGACGGGACTAATGAAAAACTGTTTTTT
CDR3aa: CASSYDGTNEKLFF

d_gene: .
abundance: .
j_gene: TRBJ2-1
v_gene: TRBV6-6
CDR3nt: TGTGCCAGCAACCCCGGGACAATAAATAAGCAGTTCTTC
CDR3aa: CASNPGTINKQFF

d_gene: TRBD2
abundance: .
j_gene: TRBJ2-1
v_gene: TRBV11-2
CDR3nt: TGTGCCAGCAGCTCCGGGACTAGCTACAATGAGCAGTTCTTC
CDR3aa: CASSSGTSYNEQFF

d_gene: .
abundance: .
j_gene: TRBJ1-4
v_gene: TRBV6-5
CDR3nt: TGTGCCAGCAGGTCTACAGGGTCACGCGGAAAACTGTTTTTT
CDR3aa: CASRSTGSRGKLFF

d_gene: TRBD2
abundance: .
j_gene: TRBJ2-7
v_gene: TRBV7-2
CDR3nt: TGTGCCAGCAGTACCACTAGCGGGGGGAACTACGAGCAGTACTTC
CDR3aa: CASSTTSGGNYEQYF

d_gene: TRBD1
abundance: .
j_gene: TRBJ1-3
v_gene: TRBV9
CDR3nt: TGTGCCAGCAGCAAGACGACAGGGGGAAGTGGAAACACCATATATTTT
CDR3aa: CASSKTTGGSGNTIYF

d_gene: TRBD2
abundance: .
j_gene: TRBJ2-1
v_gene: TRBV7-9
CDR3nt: TGTGCCAGCAGGCCCCGGGGACTAGCGGGAGGCTACAATGAGCAGTTCTTC
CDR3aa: CASRPRGLAGGYNEQFF

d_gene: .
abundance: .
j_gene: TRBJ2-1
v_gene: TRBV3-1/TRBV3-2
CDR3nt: TGTGCCAGCAGCATGGGGCCCCAAGTGGGTGAGCAGTTCTTC
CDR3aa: CASSMGPQVGEQFF

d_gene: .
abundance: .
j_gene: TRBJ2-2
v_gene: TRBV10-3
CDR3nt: TGTGCCATCAGCCTCAGGGGGGCGCACACCGGGGAGCTGTTTTTT
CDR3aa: CAISLRGAHTGELFF

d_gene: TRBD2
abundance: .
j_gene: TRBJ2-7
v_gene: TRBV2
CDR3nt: TGTGCCAGCAGTGACCCTAGGACCGGGACTAGCGTCTACGAGCAGTACTTC
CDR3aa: CASSDPRTGTSVYEQYF

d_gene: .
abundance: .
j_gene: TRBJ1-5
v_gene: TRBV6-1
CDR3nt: TGTGCCAGCAGTGAAACCTGGGCAGGCAATCAGCCCCAGCATTTT
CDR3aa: CASSETWAGNQPQHF

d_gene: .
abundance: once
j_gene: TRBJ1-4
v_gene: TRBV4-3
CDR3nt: TGCGCCAGCAGCCTATCCTCCCAGGGGCCCGAAAAACTGTTTTTT
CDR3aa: CASSLSSQGPEKLFF

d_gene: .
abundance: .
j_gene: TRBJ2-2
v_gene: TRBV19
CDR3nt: TGTGCCAGTAGGCCGACTGCCGGGGAGCTGTTTTTT
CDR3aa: CASRPTAGELFF

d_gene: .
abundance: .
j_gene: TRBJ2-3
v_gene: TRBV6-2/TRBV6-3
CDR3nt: TGTGCCAGCAGTTACAGGGCCAGGGTGCTTAGCACAGATACGCAGTATTTT
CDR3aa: CASSYRARVLSTDTQYF

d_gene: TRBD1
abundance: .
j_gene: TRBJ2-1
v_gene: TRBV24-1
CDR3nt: TGTGCCACCAGTGATATACAGGGGACACCAGGATATGAGCAGTTCTTC
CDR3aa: CATSDIQGTPGYEQFF

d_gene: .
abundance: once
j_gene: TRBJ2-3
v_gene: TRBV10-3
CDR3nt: TGTGCCATCAGTGAGTCGGAAAACAGGGTGACGCAGTATTTT
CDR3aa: CAISESENRVTQYF

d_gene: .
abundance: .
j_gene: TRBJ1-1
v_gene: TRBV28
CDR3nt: TGTGCCAGCAGTTTATATCGGACAGTAAACACTGAAGCTTTCTTT
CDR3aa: CASSLYRTVNTEAFF

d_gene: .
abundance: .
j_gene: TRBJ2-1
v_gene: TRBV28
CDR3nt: TGTGCCAGCAGTCCGCCGCGGGCGGATCTAGTAAATGAGCAGTTCTTC
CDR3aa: CASSPPRADLVNEQFF

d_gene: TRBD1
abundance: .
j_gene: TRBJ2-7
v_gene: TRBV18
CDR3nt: TGTGCCAGCTCACCTCCCGGGACAGGGACCTACGAGCAGTACTTC
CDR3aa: CASSPPGTGTYEQYF

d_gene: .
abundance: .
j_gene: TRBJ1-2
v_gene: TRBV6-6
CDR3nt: TGTGCCAGCACCCGAGCGGGGGGTGGCTACACCTTC
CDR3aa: CASTRAGGGYTF

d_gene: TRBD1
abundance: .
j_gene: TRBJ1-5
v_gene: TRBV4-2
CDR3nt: TGTGCCAGCAGCCAGGGACAGGGACCTTATAGCAATCAGCCCCAGCATTTT
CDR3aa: CASSQGQGPYSNQPQHF

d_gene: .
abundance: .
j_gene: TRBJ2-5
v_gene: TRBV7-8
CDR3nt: TGTGCCAGCAGCCGAGCACGGGTGGGAGAGACCCAGTACTTC
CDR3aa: CASSRARVGETQYF

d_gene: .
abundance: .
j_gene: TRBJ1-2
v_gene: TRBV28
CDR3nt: TGTGCCAGCGTCTCTGGGGAGAACTATGGCTACACCTTC
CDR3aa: CASVSGENYGYTF